The present entry profiles one T cell receptor beta chain with its context. This receptor's antigen is unknown. No base qualities exist here, and no much larger clone lies one base off it. This sample was included in a study of CD8+CD57+ T cells in acquired aplastic anemia (dated by TCRdb to the late 2010s). Looking at the study overall: A mean of 3.2 ug of DNA, ranging from about 0.2 to 27.4 ug, was extracted from sorted CD4+ and CD8+ cells. A CD8+CD57+ expansion meant a frequency higher than the mean frequency seen in healthy subjects.

Genomic DNA served as template for TCR beta VDJ combination and CDR3 sequence profiling. An Illumina HiSeq 2000 was the platform used for TCR repertoire sequencing. As for the authors' bioinformatics: Repertoires were assessed using TRBV/TRBJ rearrangement plots, CDR3 size and DJ length profiles, and Simpson's diversity index. The most abundant DNA sequence in the deep sequencing data was defined as the immunodominant clone. CDR3 amino acid sequences were checked for sharing between subjects and were compared against published repertoires and the VDJdb database. The public reads were quality trimmed at Q25 with fastp and then assembled into clones with MiXCR by TCRdb, keeping productive beta chains. All rows with the same CDR3 protein become a single entry with the most common DNA and genes. The V and J calls come from TCRdb's annotation, not from the publication. This sample lists roughly 250,000 distinct CDR3 sequences; 65% to 90% were detected once. 42% of the sample goes to the ten largest clones.

General study outcomes and caveats: Patients and healthy controls showed no significant difference in CD8+ Simpson's diversity (P=0.060). Roughly 29 CD8+ CDR3 sequences were found to be shared between patients and controls, but these sequences appeared to be highly expressed in patients and within the immunodominant clones of the patients.

Expansion of CD8+CD57+ cells had been shown by flow cytometry in the patients chosen for sequencing. Every patient had severe acquired aplastic anemia, diagnosed using the International Study of Aplastic Anemia and Agranulocytosis and Camitta criteria. Patients had received no therapy at the time of blood sampling. The study deep-sequenced TCR repertoires of sorted CD4+ and CD8+ blood T cells from severe aplastic anemia patients and healthy subjects. Patients were enrolled in the USA under clinicaltrials.gov protocols 00001620, 01623167, 00001397, 00071045, 00081523 and 00961064. Ficoll-Paque density gradient centrifugation was used to isolate peripheral blood mononuclear cells. Before DNA extraction, CD4+ and CD8+ T cells were sorted with FACS or magnetic beads. Trimming takes 2 bases from V and 1 base from J, and the germline ends sit 8 bases apart. CDR1 and CDR2 are drawn from the germline V gene: SGHTA, FQGTGA. Counted from cysteine to phenylalanine, this CDR3 has 15 amino acids. Only the CDR3 portion is preserved as DNA: 45 bases, with reading frame beginning at the first base.

Sequenced input: sorted CD4+, CD8+, or CD8+CD57+ T cells (not recorded which) from PBMCs. This receptor chain uses TRBV7-3 and TRBJ2-2, with no reliable assignment of the D segment. This clonotype was obtained from a human donor with aplastic anemia. The CDR3 amino acid sequence is: CASSLVSVNTGELFF. In nucleotide form, the sequence is TGTGCCAGCAGCTTAGTTTCGGTGAACACCGGGGAGCTGTTTTTT.